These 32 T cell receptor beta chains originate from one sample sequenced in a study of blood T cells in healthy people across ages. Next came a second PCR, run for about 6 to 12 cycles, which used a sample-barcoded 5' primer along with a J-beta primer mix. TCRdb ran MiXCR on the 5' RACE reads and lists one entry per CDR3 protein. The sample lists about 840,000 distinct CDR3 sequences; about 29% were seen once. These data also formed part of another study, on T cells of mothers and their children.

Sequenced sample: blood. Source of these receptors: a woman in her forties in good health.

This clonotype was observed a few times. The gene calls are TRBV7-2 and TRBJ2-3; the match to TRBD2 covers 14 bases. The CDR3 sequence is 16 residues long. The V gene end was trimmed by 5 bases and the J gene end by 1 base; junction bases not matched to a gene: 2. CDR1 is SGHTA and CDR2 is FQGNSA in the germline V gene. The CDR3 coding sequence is TGTGCCAGCAGCACGGGACTAGCGGGGGGCACAGATACGCAGTATTTT. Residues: CASSTGLAGGTDTQYF.

CDR3 DNA sequence: TGTGCCAGCAGCTCCAGGGGGCACAGGGAAGAGACCCAGTACTTC. It specifies CASSSRGHREETQYF. The genes are TRBV7-9 and TRBJ2-4; TRBD1 aligns across 8 bases. The J call may be wrong; the DNA end is better matched by TRBJ2-5. The CDR3 totals 15 residues. Germline V gives CDR1 SEHNR, CDR2 FQNEAQ (reference sequence).

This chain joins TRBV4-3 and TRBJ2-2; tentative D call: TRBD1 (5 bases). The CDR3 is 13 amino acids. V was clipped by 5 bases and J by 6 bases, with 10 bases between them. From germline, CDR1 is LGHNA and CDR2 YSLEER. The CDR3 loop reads CASSYEGAGELFF. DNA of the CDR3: TGCGCCAGCAGCTACGAAGGGGCCGGGGAGCTGTTTTTT.

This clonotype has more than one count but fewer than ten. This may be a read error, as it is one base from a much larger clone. For the CDR3, the DNA is TGCGCCAGTACCCTAGGACTGTCCTCCTGCGAGCAGTACTTC. Translating it yields CASTLGLSSCEQYF. V and J are TRBV5-1 and TRBJ2-7, with D tentatively TRBD2 (5 bases). Germline-derived CDR1 and CDR2 are SGHRS and YFSETQ. CDR3 length: 14 amino acids.

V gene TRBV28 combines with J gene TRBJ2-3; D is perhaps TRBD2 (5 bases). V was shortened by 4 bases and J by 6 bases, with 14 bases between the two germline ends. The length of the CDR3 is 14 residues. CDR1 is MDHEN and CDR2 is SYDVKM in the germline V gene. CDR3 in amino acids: CASSSREPTDTQYF. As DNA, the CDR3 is TGTGCCAGCAGTTCCCGGGAACCCACGGATACGCAGTATTTT.

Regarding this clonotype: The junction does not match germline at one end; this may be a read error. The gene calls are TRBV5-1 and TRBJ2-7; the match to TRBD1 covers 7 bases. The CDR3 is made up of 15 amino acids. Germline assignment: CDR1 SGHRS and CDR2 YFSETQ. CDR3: CVSSLAWDSSYKQYF. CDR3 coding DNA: TGCGTCAGCAGCTTGGCTTGGGACAGTTCCTACAAGCAGTACTTC.

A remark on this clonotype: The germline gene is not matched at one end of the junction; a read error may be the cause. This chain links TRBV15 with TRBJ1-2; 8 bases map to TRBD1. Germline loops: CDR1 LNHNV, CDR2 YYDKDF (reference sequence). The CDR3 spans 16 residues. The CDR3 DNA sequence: TGTGCCGCCAGCATTGGCGGACAGGGTGCATCCGATGGCTACACCTTC. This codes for CAASIGGQGASDGYTF. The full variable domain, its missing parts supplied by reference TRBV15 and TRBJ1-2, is DAMVIQNPRYQVTQFGKPVTLSCSQTLNHNVMYWYQQKSSQAPKLLFHYYDKDFNNEADTPDNFQSRRPNTSFCFLDIRSPGLGDTAMYLCAASIGGQGASDGYTFGSGTRLTVV.

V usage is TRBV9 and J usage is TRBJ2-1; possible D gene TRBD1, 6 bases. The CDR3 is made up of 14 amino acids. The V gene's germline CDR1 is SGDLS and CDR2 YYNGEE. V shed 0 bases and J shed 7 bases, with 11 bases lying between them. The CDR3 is CASSVVLGANEQFF. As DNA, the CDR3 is TGTGCCAGCAGCGTAGTTCTGGGGGCGAATGAGCAGTTCTTC.

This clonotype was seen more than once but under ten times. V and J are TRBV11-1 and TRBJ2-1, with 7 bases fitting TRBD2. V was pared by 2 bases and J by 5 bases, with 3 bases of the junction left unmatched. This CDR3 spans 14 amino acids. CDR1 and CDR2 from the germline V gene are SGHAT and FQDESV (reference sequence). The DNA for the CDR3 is TGTGCCAGCAGCTTATGGGGGGGTGACAATGAGCAGTTCTTC. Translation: CASSLWGGDNEQFF.

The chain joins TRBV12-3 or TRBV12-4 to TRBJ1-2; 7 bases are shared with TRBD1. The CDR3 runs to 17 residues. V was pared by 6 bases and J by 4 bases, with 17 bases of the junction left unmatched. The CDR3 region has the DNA TGTGCCAGCAGCCCGACCCAGGACAGGAACATACCCTATGGCTACACCTTC. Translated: CASSPTQDRNIPYGYTF.

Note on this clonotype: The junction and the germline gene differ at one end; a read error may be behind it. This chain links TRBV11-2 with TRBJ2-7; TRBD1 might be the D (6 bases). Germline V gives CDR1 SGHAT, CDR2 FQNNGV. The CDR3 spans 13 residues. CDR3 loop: CAGSFNQGNEQYF. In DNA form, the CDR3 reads TGTGCCGGCAGCTTCAACCAGGGGAACGAGCAGTACTTC.

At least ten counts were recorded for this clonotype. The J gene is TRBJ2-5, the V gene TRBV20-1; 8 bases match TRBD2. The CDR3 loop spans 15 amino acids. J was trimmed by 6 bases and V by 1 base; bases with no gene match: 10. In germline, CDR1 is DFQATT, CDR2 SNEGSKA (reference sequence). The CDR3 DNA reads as TGCAGTGCTAGAGGCCCAGCGGGGGAGGAGAAGACCCAGTACTTC. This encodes CSARGPAGEEKTQYF.

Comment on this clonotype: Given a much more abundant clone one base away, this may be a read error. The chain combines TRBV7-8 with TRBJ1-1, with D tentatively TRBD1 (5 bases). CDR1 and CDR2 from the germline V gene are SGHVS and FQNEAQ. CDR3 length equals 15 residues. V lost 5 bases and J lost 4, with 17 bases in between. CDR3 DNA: TGTGCCAGCAGCCCGTCGGGCCGAGGGACCACTGAAGCTTTCTTT. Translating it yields CASSPSGRGTTEAFF.

The CDR3 protein is CASSYSVMLSGARDTQYF. Here the CDR3 DNA reads TGTGCCAGCAGTTACTCGGTTATGTTGTCAGGGGCTAGAGATACGCAGTATTTT. The chain combines TRBV6-5 with TRBJ2-3; D is perhaps TRBD1 (6 bases). Trimming shortened V by 0 bases and J by 5 bases, and 21 bases separated the two germline ends. The CDR3 is 18 amino acids. The germline V gene has CDR1 MNHEY and CDR2 SVGAGI.

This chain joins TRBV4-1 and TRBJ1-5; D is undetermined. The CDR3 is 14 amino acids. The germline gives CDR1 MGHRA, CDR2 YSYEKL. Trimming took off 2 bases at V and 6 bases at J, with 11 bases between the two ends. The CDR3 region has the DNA TGCGCCAGCAGCCAATTGACGGCGAGTCAGCCCCAGCATTTT. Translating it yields CASSQLTASQPQHF.

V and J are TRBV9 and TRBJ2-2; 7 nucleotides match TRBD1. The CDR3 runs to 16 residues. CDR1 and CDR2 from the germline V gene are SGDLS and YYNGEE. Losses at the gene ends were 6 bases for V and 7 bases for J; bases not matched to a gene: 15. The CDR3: CASTQGIGTESGELFF. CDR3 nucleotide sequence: TGTGCCAGCACCCAAGGTATCGGGACAGAGAGCGGGGAGCTGTTTTTT.

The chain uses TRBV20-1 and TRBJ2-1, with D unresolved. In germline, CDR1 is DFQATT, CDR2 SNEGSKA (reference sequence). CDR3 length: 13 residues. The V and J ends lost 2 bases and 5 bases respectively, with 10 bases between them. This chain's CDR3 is CSARLGTNNEQFF. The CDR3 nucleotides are TGCAGTGCTAGACTAGGAACGAACAATGAGCAGTTCTTC.

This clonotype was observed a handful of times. CDR3 region: CASSLMNDRTEAFF. The CDR3 coding sequence is TGTGCCAGCAGCTTAATGAACGATCGGACTGAAGCTTTCTTT. The genes are TRBV7-9 and TRBJ1-1, with unresolved D. In germline, CDR1 is SEHNR, CDR2 FQNEAQ (reference sequence). CDR3 length: 14 amino acids. Trimming pared 2 bases from V and 5 bases from J, leaving 12 bases between.

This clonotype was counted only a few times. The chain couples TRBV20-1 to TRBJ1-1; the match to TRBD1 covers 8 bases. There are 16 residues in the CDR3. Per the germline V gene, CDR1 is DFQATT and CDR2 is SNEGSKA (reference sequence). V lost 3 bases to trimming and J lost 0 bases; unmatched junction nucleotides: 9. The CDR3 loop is CSARDRASLLNTEAFF. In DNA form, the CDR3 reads TGCAGTGCTAGGGACAGGGCCTCACTATTGAACACTGAAGCTTTCTTT.

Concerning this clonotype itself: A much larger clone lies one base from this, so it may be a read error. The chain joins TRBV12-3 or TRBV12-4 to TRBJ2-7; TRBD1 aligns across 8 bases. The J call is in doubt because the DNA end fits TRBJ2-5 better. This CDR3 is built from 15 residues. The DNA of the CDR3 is TGTGCCAGCAGTTTACGGGCAGGGGGCGTTAAGACCCAGTACTTC. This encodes CASSLRAGGVKTQYF.

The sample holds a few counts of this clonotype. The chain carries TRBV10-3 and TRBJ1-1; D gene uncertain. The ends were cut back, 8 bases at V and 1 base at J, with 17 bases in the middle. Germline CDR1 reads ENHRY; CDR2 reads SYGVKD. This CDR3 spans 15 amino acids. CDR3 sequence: CAIGRGEEANTEAFF. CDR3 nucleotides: TGTGCCATCGGGCGTGGGGAGGAGGCGAACACTGAAGCTTTCTTT.

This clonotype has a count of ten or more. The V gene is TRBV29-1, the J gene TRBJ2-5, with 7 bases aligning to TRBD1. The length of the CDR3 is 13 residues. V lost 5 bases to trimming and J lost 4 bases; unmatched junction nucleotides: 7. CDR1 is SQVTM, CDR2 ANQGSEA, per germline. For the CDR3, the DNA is TGCAGCGTTCGAAAGGGGGCGTCAGAGACCCAGTACTTC. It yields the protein CSVRKGASETQYF. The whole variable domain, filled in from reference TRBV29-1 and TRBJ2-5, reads SAVISQKPSRDICQRGTSLTIQCQVDSQVTMMFWYRQQPGQSLTLIATANQGSEATYESGFVIDKFPISRPNLTFSTLTVSNMSPEDSSIYLCSVRKGASETQYFGPGTRLLVL.

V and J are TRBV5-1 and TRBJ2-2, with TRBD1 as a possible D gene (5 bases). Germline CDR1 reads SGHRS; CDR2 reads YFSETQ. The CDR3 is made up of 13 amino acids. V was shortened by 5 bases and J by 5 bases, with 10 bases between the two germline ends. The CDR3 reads CASRGPGTGELFF. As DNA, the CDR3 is TGCGCCAGCAGGGGGCCGGGTACCGGGGAGCTGTTTTTT.

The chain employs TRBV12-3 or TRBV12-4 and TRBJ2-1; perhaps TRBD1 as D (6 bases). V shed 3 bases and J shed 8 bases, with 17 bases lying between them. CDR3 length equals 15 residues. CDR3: CASSFLGRGRDEQFF. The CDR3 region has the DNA TGTGCCAGCAGTTTCTTGGGCAGGGGTCGGGATGAGCAGTTCTTC.

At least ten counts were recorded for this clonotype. Here the CDR3 reads CASSLADQETQYF. The CDR3 nucleotides read TGTGCCAGCAGCTTGGCGGACCAAGAGACCCAGTACTTC. The J gene is TRBJ2-5, the V gene TRBV5-4; D gene ambiguous. Trimming removed 0 bases at V and 0 bases at J, with 3 bases between. Germline V gives CDR1 SGHNT, CDR2 YYREEE (reference sequence). This CDR3 region has 13 residues.

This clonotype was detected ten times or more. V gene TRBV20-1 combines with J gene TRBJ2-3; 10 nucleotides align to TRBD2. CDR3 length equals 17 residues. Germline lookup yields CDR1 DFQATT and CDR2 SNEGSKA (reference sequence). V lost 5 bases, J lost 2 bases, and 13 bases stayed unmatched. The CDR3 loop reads CSAARSSGSRYTDTQYF. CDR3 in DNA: TGCAGTGCTGCCCGGTCTAGCGGGAGCCGATACACAGATACGCAGTATTTT.

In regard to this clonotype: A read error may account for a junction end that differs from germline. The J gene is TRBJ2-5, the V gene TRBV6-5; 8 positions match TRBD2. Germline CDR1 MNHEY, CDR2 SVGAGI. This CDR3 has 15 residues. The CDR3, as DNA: TGTGCCAGCAGTTACGGCGGGGGGAGTCAAGTGACCCAGTACTTC. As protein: CASSYGGGSQVTQYF.

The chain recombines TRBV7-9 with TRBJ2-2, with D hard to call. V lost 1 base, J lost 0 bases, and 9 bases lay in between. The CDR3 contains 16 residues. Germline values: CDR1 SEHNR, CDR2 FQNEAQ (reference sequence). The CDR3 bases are TGTGCCAGCAGCTTAGACAGTCTCGCGAACACCGGGGAGCTGTTTTTT. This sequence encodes CASSLDSLANTGELFF.

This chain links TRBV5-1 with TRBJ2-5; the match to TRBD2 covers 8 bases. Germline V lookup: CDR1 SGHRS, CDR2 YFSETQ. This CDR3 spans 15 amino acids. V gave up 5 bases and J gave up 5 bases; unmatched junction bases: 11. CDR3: CASRDRGGREETQYF. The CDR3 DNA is TGCGCCAGCAGGGATCGCGGGGGGCGTGAGGAGACCCAGTACTTC.

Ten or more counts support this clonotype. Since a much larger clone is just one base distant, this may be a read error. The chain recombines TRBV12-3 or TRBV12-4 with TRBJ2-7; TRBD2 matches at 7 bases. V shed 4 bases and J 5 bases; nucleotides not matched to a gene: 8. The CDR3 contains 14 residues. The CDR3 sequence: CASSSGGLGNEQYF. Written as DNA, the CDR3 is TGTGCCAGCAGTTCGGGGGGTCTTGGGAACGAGCAGTACTTC.

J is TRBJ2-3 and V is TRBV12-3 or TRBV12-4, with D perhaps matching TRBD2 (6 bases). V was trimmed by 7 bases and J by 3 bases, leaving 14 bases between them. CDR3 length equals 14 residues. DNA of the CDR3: TGTGCCAGCACCTGGGTGGGGGGAACAGATACGCAGTATTTT. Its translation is CASTWVGGTDTQYF.

This CDR3 is CASSFDGTEAFF. DNA for the CDR3: TGTGCCAGCAGCTTCGATGGGACTGAAGCTTTCTTT. V and J are TRBV7-2 and TRBJ1-1, with no clear D. Germline loops: CDR1 SGHTA, CDR2 FQGNSA. The CDR3 is 12 residues long. Trimming left V 3 bases short and J 5 bases short, with 7 bases between.